This TCR beta chain was documented in a study of blood T cell repertoires in COVID-19. Study information: The analysed material was cDNA or gDNA that came from T cells, B-cell-depleted T cells, or PBMCs.

Sequencing was performed with immunoSEQ multiplex PCR; in TCRdb, only in-frame clones are kept and a portion is missing. This sample has roughly 53,000 clones, with 60% to 85% found just once. Per the germline V gene, CDR1 is MGHRA and CDR2 is YSYEKL. The CDR3 consists of 16 residues. With V trimmed by 0 bases and J by 6 bases, 6 bases remained unmatched. Sequencing was performed on peripheral blood. The receptor's source is a middle-aged man with active or convalescent COVID-19. The V gene is TRBV4-1, the J gene TRBJ2-3, with 10 bases aligning to TRBD2. CDR3 nucleotides: TGCGCCAGCAGCCAAGAAGCGAGCGGGGGGGCGGATACGCAGTATTTT. It yields the protein CASSQEASGGADTQYF.